These 19 T cell receptor beta chains share one sample of origin, sequenced in a study of OX40 agonist ivuxolimab in advanced cancers. The protocol was immunoSEQ multiplex PCR, while the TCRdb copy is restricted to in-frame clones and leaves out a portion. The table lists about 100,000 clones, roughly four fifths of them singletons. This specimen consisted of CD4+ or CD8+ T cells sorted from blood, obtained in a trial of the OX40 agonist ivuxolimab. The receptors originated from an adult with an advanced solid tumor such as melanoma, head and neck, liver or kidney cancer.

This rearrangement joins TRBV7-2 to TRBJ2-3; TRBD2 might be the D (5 bases). The V gene lost 0 bases and the J gene lost 4 bases, with 11 bases spanning the gap. Germline loops: CDR1 SGHTA, CDR2 FQGNSA. The CDR3 runs to 15 residues. The CDR3: CASSLALRGADTQYF. In DNA form, the CDR3 reads TGTGCCAGCAGCTTAGCGCTTCGGGGAGCAGATACGCAGTATTTT. The variable domain in full, completed from reference TRBV7-2 and TRBJ2-3, reads GAGVSQSPSNKVTEKGKDVELRCDPISGHTALYWYRQSLGQGLEFLIYFQGNSAPDKSGLPSDRFSAERTGGSVSTLTIQRTQQEDSAVYLCASSLALRGADTQYFGPGTRLTVL.

The rearrangement uses TRBV27 and TRBJ2-2; the match to TRBD1 covers 9 bases. The length of the CDR3 is 16 residues. V shed 3 bases, J shed 2 bases, and the junction held 4 bases outside the gene matches. Germline CDR1 is MNHEY and CDR2 is SMNVEV (reference sequence). The CDR3 here is CASSFRGQGNTGELFF. The CDR3 region has the DNA TGTGCCAGCAGTTTCCGGGGACAGGGTAACACCGGGGAGCTGTTTTTT.

The genes are TRBV4-2 and TRBJ2-5, with a possible D match to TRBD2 (5 bases). The CDR3 totals 14 residues. V was shortened by 3 bases and J by 5 bases, with 13 bases between the two germline ends. Germline CDR1 LGHNA, CDR2 YNFKEQ. The CDR3 bases are TGTGCCAGCAGCCAGTCGGGAATTGAGGAGACCCAGTACTTC. Its translation is CASSQSGIEETQYF.

This rearrangement joins TRBV10-3 to TRBJ1-4; TRBD1 might be the D (6 bases). In germline, CDR1 is ENHRY, CDR2 SYGVKD. The germline V and J ends were trimmed by 10 bases and 8 bases, with 17 bases remaining between them. The CDR3 spans 13 residues. CDR3 nucleotides: TGTGCCAGTAGGGCAGGGGAGACGGAAAAACTGTTTTTT. Translating gives CASRAGETEKLFF.

The chain employs TRBV4-2 and TRBJ2-1; D may be TRBD2 (5 bases). The germline CDR1 and CDR2 sequences are LGHNA and YNFKEQ. CDR3 size: 16 residues. V lost 5 bases and J lost 8, with 22 bases in between. The CDR3, as DNA: TGTGCCAGCAGCAAAAGCGAGTCTAGCCCCTGGGATGAGCAGTTCTTC. Translation: CASSKSESSPWDEQFF.

This chain uses TRBV27 with TRBJ2-1; weak D call: TRBD1 (6 bases). The V end was cut by 2 bases, the J end by 7 bases, with 9 bases between. The length of the CDR3 is 13 residues. Germline V lookup: CDR1 MNHEY, CDR2 SMNVEV (reference sequence). The CDR3 reads CASSLTGQNEQFF. In DNA form, the CDR3 reads TGTGCCAGCAGTTTAACAGGGCAAAATGAGCAGTTCTTC.

The chain combines TRBV10-2 with TRBJ2-1; 8 bases agree with TRBD2. V gave up 5 bases and J gave up 3 bases; unmatched junction bases: 12. The CDR3 covers 17 residues. Per the germline V gene, CDR1 is WSHSY and CDR2 is SAAADI. The CDR3 loop is CASSPGAGLALYNEQFF. Here the CDR3 DNA reads TGCGCCAGCAGTCCGGGGGCCGGACTAGCCCTCTACAATGAGCAGTTCTTC.

The chain carries TRBV30 and TRBJ1-5, with 7 positions matching TRBD1. The CDR3 is 14 residues long. Germline assignment: CDR1 GTSNPN and CDR2 SVGIG (reference sequence). With V trimmed by 1 base and J by 11 bases, 11 bases remained unmatched. CDR3: CAWSAQTGAGTQHF. CDR3 bases: TGTGCCTGGAGTGCGCAAACAGGGGCCGGGACCCAGCATTTT. The complete variable domain, with remaining parts taken from reference TRBV30 and TRBJ1-5, reads SQTIHQWPATLVQPVGSPLSLECTVEGTSNPNLYWYRQAAGRGLQLLFYSVGIGQISSEVPQNLSASRPQDRQFILSSKKLLLSDSGFYLCAWSAQTGAGTQHFGDGTRLSIL.

This clone has more than one count but fewer than ten. The J gene is TRBJ2-2, the V gene TRBV11-2; D gene unclear. CDR3 length: 14 amino acids. Deletions cut 2 bases from V and 7 bases from J, with 11 bases between. CDR1 SGHAT and CDR2 FQNNGV come from the germline V gene. CDR3 residues: CASSLRVWDGELFF. CDR3 nucleotide sequence: TGTGCCAGCAGCTTACGCGTATGGGACGGGGAGCTGTTTTTT.

The chain has TRBV19 and TRBJ1-1; perhaps TRBD1 as D (5 bases). This CDR3 region has 14 residues. V lost 5 bases and J 3 bases, leaving 13 bases between the germline ends. Germline V lookup: CDR1 LNHDA, CDR2 SQIVND (reference sequence). The CDR3 nucleotides are TGTGCCAGTAGTTTAGCACAGGTTCACACTGAAGCTTTCTTT. Residues: CASSLAQVHTEAFF.

J is TRBJ2-7 and V is TRBV19; weak D call: TRBD2 (6 bases). CDR3 size: 15 residues. Germline V gene sequence: CDR1 LNHDA, CDR2 SQIVND (reference sequence). V was cut by 1 base and J by 0 bases, with 10 bases left in between. The CDR3 coding sequence is TGTGCCAGTAGTATAGGTCTAGCGCACTCCTACGAGCAGTACTTC. Residues: CASSIGLAHSYEQYF.

This chain links TRBV6-5 with TRBJ1-2, with D possibly TRBD1 on 6 matching bases. CDR3 size: 15 residues. From germline, CDR1 is MNHEY and CDR2 SVGAGI. V lost 0 bases to trimming and J lost 7 bases, with 15 bases between them. The chain's CDR3 is CASSYSAGEAIGYTF. The CDR3 DNA follows: TGTGCCAGCAGTTACTCGGCAGGGGAAGCTATTGGCTACACCTTC.

The chain combines TRBV15 with TRBJ2-4; D remains ambiguous. This CDR3 is built from 20 residues. Germline V gives CDR1 LNHNV, CDR2 YYDKDF (reference sequence). V shed 0 bases and J shed 0 bases, with 21 bases lying between them. Here the CDR3 DNA reads TGTGCCACCAGCAGAGACCTCACCCTCACCCTGACCTTAGCCAAAAACATTCAGTACTTC. Translation gives CATSRDLTLTLTLAKNIQYF.

The CDR3 loop reads CASSISGVGDTQYF. Here the CDR3 DNA reads TGTGCCAGTAGTATTTCAGGGGTCGGAGATACGCAGTATTTT. The rearrangement uses TRBV19 and TRBJ2-3; D is perhaps TRBD1 (6 bases). Germline V gene lookup returns CDR1 LNHDA and CDR2 SQIVND (reference sequence). This CDR3 has 14 residues. V was cut by 3 bases and J by 5 bases, with 12 bases left in between.

The chain is built from TRBV20-1 and TRBJ2-7; D perhaps matches TRBD2 (6 bases). The germline V and J ends were trimmed by 3 bases and 4 bases, with 7 bases remaining between them. Germline V gene lookup returns CDR1 DFQATT and CDR2 SNEGSKA (reference sequence). The CDR3 contains 11 residues. In DNA form, the CDR3 reads TGCAGTGCTAGGGAGGGGTACGAGCAGTACTTC. This gives the protein CSAREGYEQYF.

This chain connects TRBV7-9 to TRBJ2-7, with D perhaps TRBD1 (8 bases). CDR1 and CDR2 (germline): SEHNR, FQNEAQ (reference sequence). Trimming left V 5 bases short and J 7 bases short, with 12 bases between. This CDR3 spans 12 amino acids. The CDR3 DNA follows: TGTGCCAGCAGCGAACAGGGGGGGGAGCAGTACTTC. It yields the protein CASSEQGGEQYF.

J is TRBJ2-1 and V is TRBV19; 9 positions match TRBD2. V was clipped by 4 bases and J by 6 bases; unmatched bases: 13. CDR1 is LNHDA, CDR2 SQIVND, per germline (reference sequence). This CDR3 comprises 17 residues. CDR3 residues: CASSTRPSSGDSNEQFF. The CDR3 DNA follows: TGTGCCAGTAGTACCCGCCCGTCTAGCGGGGATTCCAATGAGCAGTTCTTC.

V gene TRBV18 combines with J gene TRBJ1-3; maybe TRBD1 (6 bases). The germline V and J ends were trimmed by 3 bases and 1 base, with 7 bases remaining between them. Per germline, CDR1 KGHSH and CDR2 LQKENI. This CDR3 has 14 residues. The chain's CDR3 is CASSPDSSGNTIYF. The CDR3 DNA is TGTGCCAGCTCACCGGACAGTTCTGGAAACACCATATATTTT.

V and J are TRBV6-1 and TRBJ1-5; TRBD1 matches 7 bases. V shed 6 bases and J 7 bases; nucleotides not matched to a gene: 9. Per germline, CDR1 MNHNS and CDR2 SASEGT. The CDR3 is 14 residues long. CDR3 region: CASSATTGVQPQHF. The CDR3 DNA follows: TGTGCCAGCAGCGCTACTACAGGGGTCCAGCCCCAGCATTTT.